The 26 T cell receptor beta chains listed next were all sequenced from one sample in a study of blood T cell repertoires in COVID-19. Produced via immunoSEQ multiplex PCR; TCRdb's table is partial and in-frame only. The sample holds more than 150,000 clones, approximately 80% seen once. The sequenced sample consisted of PBMCs or T cells enriched from blood (not recorded which). These TCRs come from a man over 45 who had recovered from COVID-19.

The V call is TRBV6-5, the J call TRBJ1-4, with D uncertain. The CDR3 contains 16 residues. Germline V gives CDR1 MNHEY, CDR2 SVGAGI. Trimming pared 4 bases from V and 5 bases from J, leaving 17 bases between. In nucleotides, the CDR3 is TGTGCCAGCAGTTCTGGCCGGGAGCTATTGAATGAAAAACTGTTTTTT. Protein: CASSSGRELLNEKLFF.

V is TRBV10-3 and J is TRBJ2-7; possibly TRBD2 for D (6 bases). Germline lookup yields CDR1 ENHRY and CDR2 SYGVKD. The CDR3 loop spans 13 amino acids. V lost 10 bases and J 0 bases, leaving 13 bases between the germline ends. The CDR3 DNA reads TGTGCCACTAGCGCGCCGAGCTCCTACGAGCAGTACTTC. Its protein product is CATSAPSSYEQYF.

The chain links TRBV19 to TRBJ1-2; 7 bases are a match to TRBD1. J gave up 4 bases and V 5 bases, and 10 bases lay outside the gene matches. The length of the CDR3 is 15 residues. Germline-derived CDR1 and CDR2 are LNHDA and SQIVND (reference sequence). The CDR3 region is CASSPPGQISYGYTF. The CDR3 DNA reads TGTGCCAGTAGTCCCCCGGGACAGATCAGCTATGGCTACACCTTC. Complete variable domain (other parts from reference TRBV19 and TRBJ1-2): DGGITQSPKYLFRKEGQNVTLSCEQNLNHDAMYWYRQDPGQGLRLIYYSQIVNDFQKGDIAEGYSVSREKKESFPLTVTSAQKNPTAFYLCASSPPGQISYGYTFGSGTRLTVV.

The V call is TRBV7-9, the J call TRBJ1-5, with D possibly matching TRBD1 (6 bases). CDR1 and CDR2 from the germline V gene are SEHNR and FQNEAQ (reference sequence). The CDR3 length is 12 residues. Trimming stripped 3 bases from V and 11 bases from J, with 11 bases between. This CDR3 is CASSFPTGTQHF. The CDR3 coding sequence is TGTGCCAGCAGCTTCCCCACAGGGACCCAGCATTTT.

The chain employs TRBV7-3 and TRBJ2-1; weak D call: TRBD1 (5 bases). Trimming removed 2 bases at V and 7 bases at J, with 15 bases between. The germline CDR1 and CDR2 sequences are SGHTA and FQGTGA. There are 15 residues in the CDR3. The CDR3: CASSLGAGLTNEQFF. CDR3 bases: TGTGCCAGCAGCTTAGGGGCCGGGCTTACAAATGAGCAGTTCTTC.

This chain connects TRBV6-5 to TRBJ2-7, with unresolved D. The CDR3 contains 11 residues. With 5 bases removed from V and 4 bases from J, the gap between germline ends came to 6 bases. Germline values: CDR1 MNHEY, CDR2 SVGAGI. The CDR3 is CASSRGYEQYF. CDR3 DNA sequence: TGTGCCAGCAGTCGAGGTTACGAGCAGTACTTC.

The chain employs TRBV18 and TRBJ2-1; D perhaps matches TRBD2 (6 bases). This CDR3 spans 13 amino acids. Germline CDR1 and CDR2: KGHSH and LQKENI. The V gene lost 3 bases and the J gene lost 8 bases, with 11 bases spanning the gap. The CDR3 here is CASSPRGIDEQFF. The CDR3 DNA follows: TGTGCCAGCTCACCTCGGGGGATCGATGAGCAGTTCTTC.

The chain recombines TRBV6-5 with TRBJ2-7, with D maybe TRBD1 (6 bases). This CDR3 comprises 13 residues. With 7 bases removed from V and 0 bases from J, the gap between germline ends came to 10 bases. Germline V gene data show CDR1 as MNHEY and CDR2 as SVGAGI. As DNA, the CDR3 is TGTGCCAGCACCTTGGGACACTCCTACGAGCAGTACTTC. The encoded protein is CASTLGHSYEQYF.

This clone was counted a few times. V and J are TRBV10-2 and TRBJ2-5; no reliable D call. Per the germline V gene, CDR1 is WSHSY and CDR2 is SAAADI. Trimming took 7 bases from V and 1 from J, leaving 10 bases between them. CDR3 size: 13 residues. CDR3 sequence (DNA): TGCGCCAGCAAGGAGACCATCCAAGAGACCCAGTACTTC. This sequence encodes CASKETIQETQYF.

The chain recombines TRBV3-1 (or the pseudogene TRBV3-2) with TRBJ2-1, with D perhaps matching TRBD1 (5 bases). V lost 4 bases and J 2 bases, leaving 9 bases between the germline ends. CDR1 is LGHDT, CDR2 YNNKEL, per germline (reference sequence). The CDR3 covers 14 residues. The CDR3 reads CASSPRQTYNEQFF. The CDR3 DNA sequence: TGTGCCAGCAGCCCCCGACAGACCTACAATGAGCAGTTCTTC.

This chain connects TRBV3-1 (or the pseudogene TRBV3-2) to TRBJ2-5; a weak D match, TRBD1 (7 bases). The CDR3 has 15 residues. CDR1 LGHDT and CDR2 YNNKEL come from the germline V gene (reference sequence). With 4 bases removed from V and 2 bases from J, the gap between germline ends came to 14 bases. CDR3: CASSPQGRGQETQYF. CDR3 bases: TGTGCCAGCAGCCCACAGGGGCGGGGTCAAGAGACCCAGTACTTC.

V usage is TRBV29-1 and J usage is TRBJ2-7; tentatively, D is TRBD1 (5 bases). The CDR3 loop spans 13 amino acids. The germline V gene encodes CDR1 SQVTM and CDR2 ANQGSEA. Deletions cut 4 bases from V and 0 bases from J, with 10 bases between. CDR3 nucleotides: TGCAGCGTTGGGACAAGGAGCTCCTACGAGCAGTACTTC. Translating gives CSVGTRSSYEQYF.

The V call is TRBV28, the J call TRBJ2-1; the match to TRBD2 covers 11 bases. The CDR3 is 20 residues long. The germline gives CDR1 MDHEN, CDR2 SYDVKM. V lost 6 bases to trimming and J lost 2 bases; unmatched junction nucleotides: 18. The CDR3 sequence: CASRVVLGLAEASPYNEQFF. The CDR3 nucleotides read TGTGCCAGCAGAGTCGTGCTGGGACTAGCGGAAGCGTCCCCCTACAATGAGCAGTTCTTC.

This sequence joins TRBV2 and TRBJ1-1; D gene ambiguous. The CDR3 covers 12 residues. The germline V gene has CDR1 SNHLY and CDR2 FYNNEI. V was pared by 6 bases and J by 1 base, with 6 bases between. CDR3 sequence: CASRAGNTEAFF. The DNA for the CDR3 is TGTGCCAGCAGGGCAGGGAACACTGAAGCTTTCTTT.

This chain links TRBV5-1 with TRBJ2-7, with D possibly TRBD2 on 6 matching bases. This CDR3 has 14 residues. Germline assignment: CDR1 SGHRS and CDR2 YFSETQ. V dropped 2 bases and J dropped 6 bases, with 15 bases sitting between them. The DNA of the CDR3 is TGCGCCAGCAGCTTTAATAGCCCGGGGGTCGAGCAGTACTTC. Amino acid sequence: CASSFNSPGVEQYF.

The chain has TRBV2 and TRBJ2-5, with TRBD1 matching over 8 bases. Germline lookup yields CDR1 SNHLY and CDR2 FYNNEI. The V segment lost 6 bases and the J segment 1 base; nucleotides outside the gene matches: 7. The CDR3 runs 15 residues. CDR3 residues: CASRVGQGRQETQYF. The CDR3 DNA reads as TGTGCCAGCAGAGTCGGACAGGGACGCCAAGAGACCCAGTACTTC. The full variable domain, in which reference TRBV2 and TRBJ2-5 provide the parts outside the CDR3, is EPEVTQTPSHQVTQMGQEVILRCVPISNHLYFYWYRQILGQKVEFLVSFYNNEISEKSEIFDDQFSVERPDGSNFTLKIRSTKLEDSAMYFCASRVGQGRQETQYFGPGTRLLVL.

The rearrangement joins TRBV28 to TRBJ2-7; D is possibly TRBD1 (5 bases). Germline values: CDR1 MDHEN, CDR2 SYDVKM. The CDR3 is 13 amino acids. V lost 6 bases and J 12 bases, leaving 21 bases between the germline ends. The CDR3 is CASSEGVTRDGYF. CDR3 nucleotide sequence: TGTGCCAGCAGCGAAGGGGTTACTCGAGACGGGTACTTC.

V usage is TRBV28 and J usage is TRBJ1-2, with TRBD1 matching 7 bases. The CDR3 has 14 residues. V was clipped by 5 bases and J by 2 bases; unmatched bases: 5. CDR1 is MDHEN and CDR2 is SYDVKM in the germline V gene. The CDR3 DNA is TGTGCCAGCAGTAGGACAGGCCCAAACTATGGCTACACCTTC. Amino acids: CASSRTGPNYGYTF.

The rearrangement joins TRBV19 to TRBJ1-2; the match to TRBD1 covers 10 bases. Per the germline V gene, CDR1 is LNHDA and CDR2 is SQIVND (reference sequence). CDR3 length equals 14 residues. V was clipped by 7 bases and J by 4 bases; unmatched bases: 6. The CDR3 sequence is CASTGTGDGYGYTF. The CDR3 DNA sequence: TGTGCCAGTACAGGGACAGGGGACGGCTATGGCTACACCTTC.

This CDR3 is CASSAPGGRTSTDTQYF. The CDR3, as DNA: TGTGCCAGCAGCGCTCCGGGGGGAAGGACTAGCACAGATACGCAGTATTTT. V and J are TRBV9 and TRBJ2-3, with TRBD2 matching 7 bases. Germline CDR1 SGDLS, CDR2 YYNGEE. CDR3 length: 17 amino acids. The V and J ends lost 3 bases and 0 bases, in that order; junction bases with no gene match: 10. Full variable domain (remainder filled in from reference TRBV9 and TRBJ2-3): DSGVTQTPKHLITATGQRVTLRCSPRSGDLSVYWYQQSLDQGLQFLIQYYNGEERAKGNILERFSAQQFPDLHSELNLSSLELGDSALYFCASSAPGGRTSTDTQYFGPGTRLTVL.

The rearrangement links TRBV6-2 or TRBV6-3 to TRBJ2-2, with 7 bases matching TRBD1. There are 14 residues in the CDR3. Germline CDR1 is MNHEY and CDR2 is SVGEGT. V shed 4 bases and J 3 bases; nucleotides not matched to a gene: 2. The CDR3 sequence is CASSLTGYTGELFF. CDR3 sequence (DNA): TGTGCCAGCAGTTTGACAGGGTACACCGGGGAGCTGTTTTTT.

This sequence joins TRBV7-2 and TRBJ1-2, with a tentative D call TRBD1 (5 bases). The V end lost 5 bases, the J end lost 4 bases, and 17 bases lay between the germline ends. This CDR3 is 15 amino acids long. Looked up from germline, CDR1 is SGHTA and CDR2 is FQGNSA. DNA for the CDR3: TGTGCCAGCAGCCCCAAAGCAGGGCCAGGCTATGGCTACACCTTC. This encodes CASSPKAGPGYGYTF.

The chain couples TRBV19 to TRBJ1-2; TRBD1 matches at 7 bases. Germline-derived CDR1 and CDR2 are LNHDA and SQIVND (reference sequence). The V segment lost 0 bases and the J segment 4 bases; nucleotides outside the gene matches: 8. This CDR3 region has 16 residues. Here the CDR3 reads CASSIDPGQEFYGYTF. CDR3 nucleotides: TGTGCCAGTAGTATAGATCCCGGACAGGAGTTCTATGGCTACACCTTC.

The rearrangement joins TRBV18 to TRBJ2-1; D is possibly TRBD1 (5 bases). CDR3 length: 13 amino acids. The V end lost 3 bases, the J end lost 8 bases, and 11 bases lay between the germline ends. The germline CDR1 and CDR2 sequences are KGHSH and LQKENI. The CDR3 here is CASSPQGLDEQFF. The CDR3 DNA follows: TGTGCCAGCTCACCGCAGGGATTGGATGAGCAGTTCTTC.

V gene TRBV7-8 combines with J gene TRBJ1-6, with D perhaps matching TRBD1 (6 bases). The CDR3 has 15 amino acids. Germline V gene lookup returns CDR1 SGHVS and CDR2 FQNEAQ. V was trimmed by 4 bases and J by 2 bases, leaving 9 bases between them. Here the CDR3 DNA reads TGTGCCAGCAGCTATCGGGACACCTATAATTCACCCCTCCACTTT. It translates to CASSYRDTYNSPLHF.

This clone has only one observation. The chain joins TRBV7-9 to TRBJ1-2, with 7 nucleotides matching TRBD1. The CDR3 spans 14 residues. Germline assignment: CDR1 SEHNR and CDR2 FQNEAQ (reference sequence). V trimming: 1 base; J trimming: 6 bases; junction bases outside the gene matches: 5. The chain's CDR3 is CASSLGGGWDGYTF. DNA for the CDR3: TGTGCCAGCAGCTTAGGAGGGGGCTGGGATGGCTACACCTTC. The full variable domain, completed using reference TRBV7-9 and TRBJ1-2, is DTGVSQNPRHKITKRGQNVTFRCDPISEHNRLYWYRQTLGQGPEFLTYFQNEAQLEKSRLLSDRFSAERPKGSFSTLEIQRTEQGDSAMYLCASSLGGGWDGYTFGSGTRLTVV.